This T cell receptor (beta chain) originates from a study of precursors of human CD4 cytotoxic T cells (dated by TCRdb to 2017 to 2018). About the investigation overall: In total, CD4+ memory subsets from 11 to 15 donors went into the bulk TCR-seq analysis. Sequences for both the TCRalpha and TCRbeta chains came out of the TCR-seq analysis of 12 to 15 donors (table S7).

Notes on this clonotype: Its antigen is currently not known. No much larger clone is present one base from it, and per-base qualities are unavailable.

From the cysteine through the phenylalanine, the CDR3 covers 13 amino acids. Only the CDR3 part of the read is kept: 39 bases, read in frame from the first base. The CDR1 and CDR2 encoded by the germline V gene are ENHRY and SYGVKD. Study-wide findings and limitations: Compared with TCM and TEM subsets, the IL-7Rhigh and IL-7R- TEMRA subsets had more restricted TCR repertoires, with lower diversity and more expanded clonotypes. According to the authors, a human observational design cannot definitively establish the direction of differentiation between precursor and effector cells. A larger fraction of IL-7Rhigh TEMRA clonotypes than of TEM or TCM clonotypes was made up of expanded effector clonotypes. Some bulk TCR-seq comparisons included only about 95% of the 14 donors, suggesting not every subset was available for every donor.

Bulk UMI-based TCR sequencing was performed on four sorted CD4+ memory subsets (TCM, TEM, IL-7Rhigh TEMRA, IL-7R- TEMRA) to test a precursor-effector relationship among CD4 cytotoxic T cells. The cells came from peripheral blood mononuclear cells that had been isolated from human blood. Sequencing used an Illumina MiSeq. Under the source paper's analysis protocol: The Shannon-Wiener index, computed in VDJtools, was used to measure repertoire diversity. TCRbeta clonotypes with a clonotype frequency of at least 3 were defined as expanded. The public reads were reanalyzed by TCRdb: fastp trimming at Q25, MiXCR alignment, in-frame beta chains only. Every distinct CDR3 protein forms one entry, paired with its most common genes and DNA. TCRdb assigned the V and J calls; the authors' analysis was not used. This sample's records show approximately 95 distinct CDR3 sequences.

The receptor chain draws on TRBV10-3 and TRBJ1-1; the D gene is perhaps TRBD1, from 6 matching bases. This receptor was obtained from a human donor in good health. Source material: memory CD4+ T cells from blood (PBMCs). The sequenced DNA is TGTGTCGTCAGGGGCGCGCTGAACACTGAAGCTTTCTTT. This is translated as CVVRGALNTEAFF.